The 12 T cell receptor beta chains given below trace back to one sample, sequenced in a study of cytomegalovirus exposure and HLA in healthy donors. The PCR ran on 60 Vbeta and 13 Jbeta primers. Generated by immunoSEQ multiplex PCR, the TCRdb table keeps only in-frame clones and is missing some. Of about 140,000 clones listed, more than 75% were seen once; the top ten hold about 1.7%. The sequencing input was PBMCs. These TCRs come from a man in his forties in good health and CMV-seronegative.

CDR3 DNA sequence: TGCGCCAGCAGCTTGGGGACAGGGATGGAGGAGACCCAGTACTTC. It yields the protein CASSLGTGMEETQYF. This chain connects TRBV5-1 to TRBJ2-5; 8 positions agree with TRBD1. The CDR3 length is 15 residues. Germline CDR1 SGHRS, CDR2 YFSETQ. V lost 0 bases to trimming and J lost 5 bases; unmatched junction nucleotides: 6.

The table lists this clone with a few counts. This chain connects TRBV7-6 to TRBJ1-6, with 8 bases that match TRBD1. Germline loops: CDR1 SGHVS, CDR2 FNYEAQ. The CDR3 has 16 residues. V lost 3 bases and J lost 7; bases outside the gene matches: 8. CDR3 amino acids: CASSLETGESNSPLHF. Written as DNA, the CDR3 is TGTGCCAGCAGCTTGGAGACAGGGGAAAGCAATTCACCCCTCCACTTT.

The gene calls are TRBV5-1 and TRBJ2-5, with 9 nucleotides matching TRBD1. The end of the DNA fits TRBJ2-7 better, so the J call may be wrong. Germline values: CDR1 SGHRS, CDR2 YFSETQ. This CDR3 is built from 16 residues. The CDR3 loop is CASSFNVGTGLYEQYF. Here the CDR3 DNA reads TGCGCCAGCAGCTTTAATGTGGGGACAGGGCTCTACGAGCAGTACTTC.

The rearrangement links TRBV6-1 to TRBJ1-6; D is unclear. Trimming stripped 7 bases from V and 9 bases from J, with 13 bases between. The germline V gene has CDR1 MNHNS and CDR2 SASEGT. The CDR3 runs 13 residues. This chain's CDR3 is CASIVTVGSPLHF. The CDR3 nucleotides are TGTGCCAGCATCGTCACAGTTGGTTCACCCCTCCACTTT.

The gene calls are TRBV9 and TRBJ2-3; the match to TRBD2 covers 7 bases. The ends lost 3 bases at V and 6 bases at J; junction bases unmatched: 7. The CDR3 contains 14 residues. CDR1 is SGDLS and CDR2 is YYNGEE in the germline V gene. CDR3 coding DNA: TGTGCCAGCAGCGCCCTGACTAGCAGCGATACGCAGTATTTT. Its protein product is CASSALTSSDTQYF.

In DNA form, the CDR3 reads TGTGCCAGAAGCTTGACGGGGGAGAACACCGGGGAGCTGTTTTTT. This sequence encodes CARSLTGENTGELFF. The chain links TRBV5-3 to TRBJ2-2; D perhaps matches TRBD2 (6 bases). TRBV5-3 is classed as an ORF, of uncertain function. This CDR3 has 15 amino acids. V lost 1 base, J lost 1 base, and 8 bases lay in between.

This clone has only one observation. CDR3 amino acids: CASSQEIPRRNEQFF. For the CDR3, the DNA is TGCGCCAGCAGCCAAGAAATCCCGCGCCGCAATGAGCAGTTCTTC. This chain joins TRBV4-1 and TRBJ2-1; no definite D call. Germline loops: CDR1 MGHRA, CDR2 YSYEKL. Trimming pared 0 bases from V and 6 bases from J, leaving 12 bases between. The CDR3 loop spans 15 amino acids.

The chain joins TRBV7-9 to TRBJ1-5, with 9 bases aligning to TRBD1. The germline CDR1 and CDR2 sequences are SEHNR and FQNEAQ (reference sequence). The CDR3 length is 13 residues. V was clipped by 5 bases and J by 6 bases; unmatched bases: 2. The CDR3 region has the DNA TGTGCCAGCAGCCTACAGGGGGCTCAGCCCCAGCATTTT. This encodes CASSLQGAQPQHF.

This clone was seen a handful of times. This chain links TRBV11-2 with TRBJ2-1, with TRBD1 matching 8 bases. Unmatched junction bases numbered 5, after V lost 3 bases and J lost 4 bases. Germline CDR1 reads SGHAT; CDR2 reads FQNNGV. The CDR3 loop spans 15 amino acids. The CDR3 region is CASSFAGGGYNEQFF. The DNA of the CDR3 is TGTGCCAGCAGCTTCGCAGGGGGCGGTTACAATGAGCAGTTCTTC.

This clone was recorded only once. The CDR3 DNA reads as TGCGCCAGCAGTGAGTCGACGGCGGGAGGGAATGAGCAGTTCTTC. Amino acids: CASSESTAGGNEQFF. The chain combines TRBV10-1 with TRBJ2-1; 9 positions match TRBD2. Germline lookup yields CDR1 WNHNN and CDR2 SYGVQD (reference sequence). The V gene end was trimmed by 0 bases and the J gene end by 7 bases; junction bases not matched to a gene: 4. The length of the CDR3 is 15 residues.

V usage is TRBV18 and J usage is TRBJ2-5; 10 positions match TRBD2. The end of the DNA fits TRBJ2-7 better, so the J call may be wrong. Germline CDR1 KGHSH, CDR2 LQKENI. This CDR3 is 16 amino acids long. CDR3 bases: TGTGCCAGCTCACCACTTCAAGCGGGGGGGCGGGCCGAGCAGTACTTC. Residues: CASSPLQAGGRAEQYF.

V gene TRBV20-1 combines with J gene TRBJ2-5; 7 nucleotides align to TRBD1. The J call is doubtful: the DNA matches TRBJ2-7 better. Per the germline V gene, CDR1 is DFQATT and CDR2 is SNEGSKA (reference sequence). The CDR3 is 11 amino acids. The CDR3 DNA reads TGCAGTCTTTACAGGGGTTACGAGCAGTACTTC. This gives the protein CSLYRGYEQYF.